Following are 24 T cell receptor beta chains from one sample sequenced in a study of blood T cell repertoires in COVID-19. Sequencing was performed with immunoSEQ multiplex PCR; in TCRdb, only in-frame clones are kept and a portion is missing. Of around 68,000 clones detected, approximately 78% appear once; the ten largest clones hold 10% to 15%. The source material was peripheral blood. These receptors originate from a human donor in a cohort sampled during active COVID-19.

The gene calls are TRBV11-2 and TRBJ2-7, with TRBD2 matching 12 bases. Germline V gene lookup returns CDR1 SGHAT and CDR2 FQNNGV. The CDR3 loop spans 15 amino acids. The V and J ends lost 1 base and 4 bases, in that order; junction bases with no gene match: 2. CDR3 sequence (DNA): TGTGCCAGCAGCTTAGCTAGCGGGGGGGGGTACGAGCAGTACGTC. Translation gives CASSLASGGGYEQYV.

This chain joins TRBV5-1 and TRBJ2-1; the D is unclear. With 5 bases removed from V and 4 bases from J, the gap between germline ends came to 10 bases. Germline assignment: CDR1 SGHRS and CDR2 YFSETQ. This CDR3 is 13 amino acids long. CDR3 sequence reads: CASRRSGYNEQFF. CDR3 sequence (DNA): TGCGCCAGCAGGAGGAGTGGGTACAATGAGCAGTTCTTC.

The CDR3 region is CATRDIDEQFF. In DNA, the CDR3 is TGCGCCACCCGGGATATCGATGAGCAGTTCTTC. The rearrangement joins TRBV10-2 to TRBJ2-1; D perhaps matches TRBD2 (5 bases). The CDR3 has 11 residues. Germline CDR1 WSHSY, CDR2 SAAADI. V shed 10 bases and J shed 8 bases, with 12 bases lying between them.

This clone has only a few counts. The J gene is TRBJ2-1, the V gene TRBV19, with 8 bases fitting TRBD1. CDR3 size: 16 residues. From germline, CDR1 is LNHDA and CDR2 SQIVND (reference sequence). V shed 7 bases, J shed 4 bases, and the junction held 12 bases outside the gene matches. The CDR3 nucleotides read TGTGCCAGTAACCCACACGTCACAGGGGGATACAATGAGCAGTTCTTC. It yields the protein CASNPHVTGGYNEQFF.

This sequence joins TRBV11-2 and TRBJ2-3, with TRBD1 as a possible D gene (5 bases). The germline V gene has CDR1 SGHAT and CDR2 FQNNGV. Trimming stripped 2 bases from V and 5 bases from J, with 11 bases between. The CDR3 extends over 14 amino acids. The CDR3: CASSLSGQGDTQYF. The CDR3, as DNA: TGTGCCAGCAGCTTATCCGGCCAGGGAGATACGCAGTATTTT.

The genes are TRBV4-1 and TRBJ1-2; D might be TRBD1 (6 bases). The CDR3 has 15 amino acids. Trimming took 0 bases from V and 4 from J, leaving 12 bases between them. Germline CDR1 is MGHRA and CDR2 is YSYEKL. The CDR3 spells CASSQEGGLGYGYTF. The CDR3 DNA reads as TGCGCCAGCAGCCAAGAGGGGGGGCTTGGCTATGGCTACACCTTC.

The CDR3 DNA follows: TGCGCCAGCAGTGAGTCAAACACCTTCAATCAGCCCCAGCATTTT. Amino acid sequence: CASSESNTFNQPQHF. The chain uses TRBV10-1 and TRBJ1-5; D remains ambiguous. Trimming shortened V by 0 bases and J by 3 bases, and 9 bases separated the two germline ends. Germline V lookup: CDR1 WNHNN, CDR2 SYGVQD (reference sequence). CDR3 length: 15 residues.

The chain is built from TRBV4-1 and TRBJ1-6; 7 bases fit TRBD1. The ends lost 4 bases at V and 10 bases at J; junction bases unmatched: 4. Germline CDR1 reads MGHRA; CDR2 reads YSYEKL. The CDR3 is 13 amino acids. The CDR3 region has the DNA TGCGCCAGCAGCCCTACAGGGGAATCACCCCTCCACTTT. The encoded protein is CASSPTGESPLHF.

The rearrangement joins TRBV3-1 (or the pseudogene TRBV3-2) to TRBJ2-2; 7 bases map to TRBD2. CDR1 LGHDT and CDR2 YNNKEL come from the germline V gene (reference sequence). The CDR3 sequence is 15 residues long. The trim removed 3 bases at V and 5 bases at J, leaving 6 bases unmatched. DNA for the CDR3: TGTGCCAGCAGCCAGACGGCTAGCGGTACCGGGGAGCTGTTTTTT. Translated: CASSQTASGTGELFF.

The gene calls are TRBV30 and TRBJ2-3; 12 bases align to TRBD1. Losses at the gene ends were 3 bases for V and 4 bases for J; bases not matched to a gene: 2. Germline V gives CDR1 GTSNPN, CDR2 SVGIG (reference sequence). The CDR3 contains 14 residues. CDR3 bases: TGTGCCTGGAGGGGGACAGGGGGCGCAGATACGCAGTATTTT. This gives the protein CAWRGTGGADTQYF.

This clone was observed a few times. The chain has TRBV5-6 and TRBJ2-5, with 10 bases aligning to TRBD2. CDR3 length: 13 amino acids. CDR1 is SGHDT and CDR2 is YYEEEE in the germline V gene. V lost 7 bases, J lost 3 bases, and 3 bases stayed unmatched. CDR3 DNA sequence: TGTGCCAGCGACGGACTAGCGGAAGAGACCCAGTACTTC. The encoded protein is CASDGLAEETQYF.

V is TRBV7-2 and J is TRBJ2-7; no clear D. Germline-derived CDR1 and CDR2 are SGHTA and FQGNSA. The CDR3 contains 14 residues. Trimming took off 1 base at V and 3 bases at J, with 10 bases between the two ends. CDR3 sequence: CASSLDFSDYEQYF. CDR3 DNA sequence: TGTGCCAGCAGCTTAGACTTTAGTGACTACGAGCAGTACTTC. The complete variable domain, with remaining parts taken from reference TRBV7-2 and TRBJ2-7, reads GAGVSQSPSNKVTEKGKDVELRCDPISGHTALYWYRQSLGQGLEFLIYFQGNSAPDKSGLPSDRFSAERTGGSVSTLTIQRTQQEDSAVYLCASSLDFSDYEQYFGPGTRLTVT.

This clone was observed a handful of times. The chain joins TRBV5-1 to TRBJ2-3; D is possibly TRBD2 (5 bases). The CDR3 loop spans 15 amino acids. The V end was cut by 1 base, the J end by 2 bases, with 11 bases between. From germline, CDR1 is SGHRS and CDR2 YFSETQ. CDR3 loop: CASSLTSSPTDTQYF. For the CDR3, the DNA is TGCGCCAGCAGCTTGACTAGTTCCCCCACAGATACGCAGTATTTT. Together with reference TRBV5-1 and TRBJ2-3, the CDR3 gives the full variable domain: KAGVTQTPRYLIKTRGQQVTLSCSPISGHRSVSWYQQTPGQGLQFLFEYFSETQRNKGNFPGRFSGRQFSNSRSEMNVSTLELGDSALYLCASSLTSSPTDTQYFGPGTRLTVL.

In its sample, this clone was seen a few times. The rearrangement links TRBV3-1 (or the pseudogene TRBV3-2) to TRBJ2-7; 8 bases line up with TRBD2. Germline CDR1 is LGHDT and CDR2 is YNNKEL (reference sequence). The junction had 7 bases not matched to a gene; V was cut back by 0 bases and J by 0 bases. This CDR3 has 17 residues. The CDR3 here is CASSQDWPAGASYEQYF. In DNA, the CDR3 is TGTGCCAGCAGCCAAGATTGGCCAGCGGGGGCCTCCTACGAGCAGTACTTC.

This clone was seen at least ten times. V gene TRBV7-6 combines with J gene TRBJ2-1, with 9 bases lining up with TRBD1. This CDR3 contains 13 residues. CDR1 SGHVS and CDR2 FNYEAQ come from the germline V gene. V shed 6 bases and J 7 bases; nucleotides not matched to a gene: 4. The CDR3 region is CASSTGTGNEQFF. CDR3 in DNA: TGTGCCAGCAGTACCGGGACAGGGAATGAGCAGTTCTTC.

The chain is built from TRBV5-1 and TRBJ2-3; a possible D gene is TRBD1 (5 bases). The CDR3 runs 16 residues. V lost 2 bases and J 2 bases, leaving 15 bases between the germline ends. Germline CDR1 and CDR2: SGHRS and YFSETQ. This CDR3 reads CASSFRADLPTDTQYF. In nucleotides, the CDR3 is TGCGCCAGCAGCTTCAGGGCCGACCTACCCACAGATACGCAGTATTTT.

This chain connects TRBV7-6 to TRBJ1-6, with D unclear. The germline V gene encodes CDR1 SGHVS and CDR2 FNYEAQ. Trimming left V 3 bases short and J 6 bases short, with 9 bases between. This CDR3 region has 14 residues. The DNA for the CDR3 is TGTGCCAGCAGCTTGGGCAGTCTTAATTCACCCCTCCACTTT. Protein sequence: CASSLGSLNSPLHF.

The chain couples TRBV14 to TRBJ1-2; the match to TRBD1 covers 10 bases. CDR1 is SGHDN and CDR2 is FVKESK in the germline V gene. The J segment lost 3 bases and the V segment lost 6 bases, leaving 4 bases of the junction unmatched. This CDR3 contains 14 residues. The CDR3 is CASSRQGADYGYTF. The CDR3 bases are TGTGCCAGCAGTCGACAGGGGGCGGACTATGGCTACACCTTC.

This chain uses TRBV2 with TRBJ2-5; 11 nucleotides agree with TRBD1. V dropped 8 bases and J dropped 5; count of bases not matched to a gene: 10. The CDR3 length is 15 residues. Germline values: CDR1 SNHLY, CDR2 FYNNEI. The CDR3: CASLGQGASWETQYF. The CDR3 DNA is TGTGCCAGCCTAGGACAGGGGGCGAGTTGGGAGACCCAGTACTTC.

The chain recombines TRBV28 with TRBJ1-5, with 8 positions matching TRBD1. There are 18 residues in the CDR3. Germline V lookup: CDR1 MDHEN, CDR2 SYDVKM. The trim removed 5 bases at V and 9 bases at J, leaving 21 bases unmatched. CDR3 region: CASSPRQGSREGKPPQHF. The CDR3 nucleotides read TGTGCCAGCAGTCCTCGACAGGGGTCCCGCGAGGGGAAACCGCCCCAGCATTTT. Supplemented by reference TRBV28 and TRBJ1-5, the full variable domain reads DVKVTQSSRYLVKRTGEKVFLECVQDMDHENMFWYRQDPGLGLRLIYFSYDVKMKEKGDIPEGYSVSREKKERFSLILESASTNQTSMYLCASSPRQGSREGKPPQHFGDGTRLSIL.

The chain carries TRBV7-6 and TRBJ1-5; 8 bases agree with TRBD1. In germline, CDR1 is SGHVS, CDR2 FNYEAQ. V shed 5 bases and J 7 bases; nucleotides not matched to a gene: 13. This CDR3 spans 16 amino acids. The CDR3 region has the DNA TGTGCCAGCAGCGCGATCCCCGACAGGGGTGGCCAGCCCCAGCATTTT. Its protein product is CASSAIPDRGGQPQHF.

The CDR3, as DNA: TGCGCCAGCAGCCCCGGGACTAGTAGGGAGACCCAGTACTTC. Residues: CASSPGTSRETQYF. The V and J genes are TRBV4-1 and TRBJ2-5; 8 nucleotides agree with TRBD2. V gave up 4 bases and J gave up 5 bases; unmatched junction bases: 6. Per germline, CDR1 MGHRA and CDR2 YSYEKL. This CDR3 is 14 amino acids long.

The chain is built from TRBV4-2 and TRBJ2-2; 8 nucleotides align to TRBD2. V lost 0 bases to trimming and J lost 4 bases; unmatched junction nucleotides: 1. Germline V gene sequence: CDR1 LGHNA, CDR2 YNFKEQ. This CDR3 spans 15 amino acids. DNA of the CDR3: TGTGCCAGCAGCCAAGATGCGGGGGGCACCGGGGAGCTGTTTTTT. Amino acids: CASSQDAGGTGELFF.

This chain joins TRBV27 and TRBJ1-2; D ambiguous. With 5 bases removed from V and 4 bases from J, the gap between germline ends came to 8 bases. CDR3 length: 12 amino acids. Germline V gene lookup returns CDR1 MNHEY and CDR2 SMNVEV (reference sequence). CDR3 sequence reads: CASSRPGYGYTF. CDR3 nucleotide sequence: TGTGCCAGCAGTAGGCCGGGCTATGGCTACACCTTC.